The clone carrying this TCR beta chain has only a few counts. Its antigen is not identified. TCRdb itself ran the reads through MiXCR, one entry per CDR3 protein. The sample consists of some 180,000 distinct CDR3 sequences, approximately 17% of them appearing once. The record originates from a study of T cell repertoires in cytomegalovirus infection. Whole-study context: It can be stated that public TCR beta signatures indicated CMV infection as well as a matching HLA type.

Study-wide findings and caveats: Identification of carriers of CMV plus the relevant HLA was performed using cumulative public TCR beta family frequency. HLA-C-restricted TCR beta clonotypes specific for CMV led the ex vivo response.

V was pared by 5 bases and J by 2 bases, with 7 bases between. This CDR3 is 12 amino acids long. The germline V gene encodes CDR1 SGHTA and CDR2 FQGNSA. Sequences were obtained from CD8+ T cells from PBMCs. V usage is TRBV7-2 and J usage is TRBJ2-7; D is unresolved. The receptor comes from a human donor in good health (CMV status not recorded). Some clones in this sample may be carry-over from other donors' samples. The CDR3 coding sequence is TGTGCCAGCAGCCAGAGAACCTACGAGCAGTACTTC. Its translation is CASSQRTYEQYF.